This paragraph covers one T cell receptor beta chain sequence. Its antigen remains unidentified. Per-base qualities were not stored, and no clone one base away is much larger. Libraries came from PCR. For sequencing, an Illumina HiSeq 2500 was employed. Molecular barcoding was employed in the preparation of TCR libraries, with unique molecular identifiers being used to normalize TCRbeta repertoire quantification. Using fastp trimming at Q25 and MiXCR clonotype assembly, TCRdb reanalyzed the public sequencing data and kept in-frame beta chains. Duplicate CDR3 protein sequences are folded into a single record with the most common DNA and genes. The sample table contains 500,000 to 600,000 distinct CDR3 sequences; only one count was recorded for over 25% of them. Under 45% of the sample rests with the top ten. This sample was included in a study of T-cell reconstitution after alpha-beta-depleted transplantation in children (dated by TCRdb to the mid-2010s). Describing the broader study: The study quantitatively tracked T-cell immune reconstitution after TCRalphabeta/CD19-depleted allogeneic hematopoietic cell transplantation in children using TCR repertoire profiling.

Overall results and qualifications from the work: In some patients, the high TCRbeta diversity seen at day 60 was put down to recipient T cells and intrathymic progenitors that had survived conditioning. Over the following months the frequencies of hyperexpanded clones went down, and after one year T-cell counts and TCRbeta diversity were mostly credited to newly produced T cells. The apparently early alphabetaT-cell count recovery about two months after transplant was reportedly dependent on only several hundred rapidly expanded clones derived from non-depleted graft cells.

The germline V gene (reference sequence) yields DFQATT for CDR1 and SNEGSKA for CDR2. Including the terminal cysteine and phenylalanine, the CDR3 comprises 13 residues. The kept DNA is CDR3 alone, 39 bases in frame from the first base. V is pared back by 2 bases and J by 2 bases, with 7 bases lying between the germline termini. The label giving this sample's treatment or condition can be read as: allogeneic hematopoietic cell transplantation with graft depleted of TCRalphabeta T cells and CD19 B cells. The children who served as transplant recipients had been given grafts of TCRalphabeta/CD19-depleted allogeneic hematopoietic cells.

The V and J segments used are TRBV20-1 and TRBJ1-3; no confident D gene assignment can be made. Sequences were derived from PBMCs, sampled before TCRalphabeta/CD19-depleted stem cell transplant. The TCR comes from a boy in the first two years of life with Wiskott-Aldrich syndrome, due to receive a stem cell transplant. The DNA is as follows: TGCAGTGCTAGACAGGCTGCTGGAAACACCATATATTTT. Translated, it reads CSARQAAGNTIYF.